Shown below are 23 T cell receptor beta chains from a single sample sequenced in a study of CXCR3-negative and CXCR3-positive naive CD8 T cells (dated 2019 in TCRdb). These reads were obtained on a NextSeq 550. The Human TCR Profiling Kit (MiLaboratory) was used to prepare UMI-labeled 5' RACE TRB cDNA libraries. Reprocessed by TCRdb, the reads give a single entry per CDR3 protein sequence, without DNA. The sample table gives some 25,000 distinct CDR3 sequences. The ten largest clones take up 2.8% of the sample. Material for sequencing was naive CXCR3- CD8+ T cells from blood. This specimen's cell subset or site label, interpreted: CD45RO-CCR7+CD27+CD95- naive CD8+ T cells lacking CXCR3 (TNR3-). The receptors were gathered from a human donor in good health. Some clones in this sample may be carry-over from other donors' samples.

The chain employs TRBV28 and TRBJ2-1; the D call of TRBD1 rests on TCRdb alone, since no DNA is present to check it. The CDR3 totals 14 residues. Germline-derived CDR1 and CDR2 are MDHEN and SYDVKM. The CDR3 protein is CASSPPTGPSEQFF.

The gene calls are TRBV6-6 and TRBJ2-3; the D call from TCRdb, TRBD1, cannot be confirmed without DNA. Germline CDR1 and CDR2: MNHNY and SVGAGI (reference sequence). The CDR3 is 14 residues long. The chain's CDR3 is CASSGGAARDTQYF.

The chain is built from TRBV28 and TRBJ2-4; TCRdb proposes TRBD1, but this gene call is untestable without DNA. CDR1 and CDR2 (germline): MDHEN, SYDVKM. The CDR3 contains 15 residues. The CDR3 region is CASSQEQGWLNIQYF.

This chain links TRBV19 with TRBJ2-1. Germline lookup yields CDR1 LNHDA and CDR2 SQIVND (reference sequence). The CDR3 length is 14 residues. CDR3 in amino acids: CASSIRGSYNEQFF.

V and J are TRBV7-9 and TRBJ2-7; TCRdb's D call, TRBD1, is unchecked because there is no DNA. The CDR3 loop spans 14 amino acids. Germline-derived CDR1 and CDR2 are SEHNR and FQNEAQ (reference sequence). The CDR3 protein is CASSSTGGDFEQYF.

J is TRBJ1-1 and V is TRBV12-3 or TRBV12-4; TCRdb picks TRBD1, but there is no DNA to check that call. This CDR3 contains 18 residues. CDR3 protein: CASTGGGEWSSMNTEAFF.

The rearrangement joins TRBV5-1 to TRBJ1-5; without DNA, the TCRdb call of TRBD1 cannot be checked. CDR3 length: 15 amino acids. Per the germline V gene, CDR1 is SGHRS and CDR2 is YFSETQ. CDR3: CASSPGTVGNQPQHF.

Its frequency marks this clonotype as medium-sized. The chain combines TRBV15 with TRBJ1-2; TCRdb's assignment of TRBD1 cannot be checked, as there is no DNA. This CDR3 has 15 amino acids. Per germline, CDR1 LNHNV and CDR2 YYDKDF (reference sequence). The CDR3 protein is CATSSLPGDFDGYTF.

The genes are TRBV21-1 and TRBJ2-7. TRBV21-1 is a documented pseudogene. This CDR3 has 14 amino acids. CDR3 sequence reads: CASSKRTADYEQYF.

The V call is TRBV6-2 or TRBV6-3, the J call TRBJ2-1; TCRdb names TRBD1, which stays unverified in the absence of DNA. Germline V lookup: CDR1 MNHEY, CDR2 SVGEGT. The length of the CDR3 is 15 residues. The CDR3 loop is CASSPLLRGYNEQFF.

V is TRBV27 and J is TRBJ2-1; the TCRdb D gene call, TRBD1, has no DNA to confirm it. This CDR3 has 14 residues. Germline V gene data show CDR1 as MNHEY and CDR2 as SMNVEV (reference sequence). This CDR3 reads CASSPGGAYNEQFF.

The rearrangement uses TRBV28 and TRBJ2-3; the D gene TCRdb calls, TRBD1, cannot be checked with no DNA. This CDR3 has 15 amino acids. The germline V gene has CDR1 MDHEN and CDR2 SYDVKM. This CDR3 is CASSLTGGDTDTQYF.

In terms of frequency, this clonotype is medium-sized. This rearrangement joins TRBV6-6 to TRBJ1-5; TCRdb indicates TRBD1, and absent DNA this call remains unverified. The germline V gene encodes CDR1 MNHNY and CDR2 SVGAGI (reference sequence). The CDR3 extends over 14 amino acids. The CDR3 loop reads CASTSQGDHQPQHF.

Here the CDR3 reads CASSQRQGNNEQFF. V usage is TRBV28 and J usage is TRBJ2-1; the TCRdb D gene call, TRBD1, has no DNA to confirm it. The CDR3 is 14 amino acids. Looked up from germline, CDR1 is MDHEN and CDR2 is SYDVKM.

CDR3 in amino acids: CATDNLGREKNTDTQYF. The chain couples TRBV2 to TRBJ2-3; TCRdb outputs TRBD2, but without DNA this stays unchecked. CDR3 size: 17 residues. Germline CDR1 is SNHLY and CDR2 is FYNNEI.

The rearrangement uses TRBV6-2 or TRBV6-3 and TRBJ1-1. The CDR3 has 14 amino acids. CDR1 is MNHEY and CDR2 is SVGEGT in the germline V gene. CDR3 protein: CASRPSDGYTEAFF.

This chain connects TRBV20-1 to TRBJ2-1; the TRBD1 assignment by TCRdb is unverifiable without DNA. The CDR3 length is 13 residues. The germline CDR1 and CDR2 sequences are DFQATT and SNEGSKA (reference sequence). The CDR3 spells CRTRGRGGNEQFF.

CDR3 sequence: CASSLQGFGGYGYTF. The chain recombines TRBV6-5 with TRBJ1-2; the TCRdb call, TRBD1, lacks DNA for checking. The CDR3 is made up of 15 amino acids. CDR1 is MNHEY and CDR2 is SVGAGI in the germline V gene.

The chain uses TRBV5-1 and TRBJ1-6. CDR3 length equals 14 residues. CDR1 and CDR2 (germline): SGHRS, YFSETQ. This CDR3 is CASSLGLSDSPLHF. The full variable domain, rest sourced from reference TRBV5-1 and TRBJ1-6, is KAGVTQTPRYLIKTRGQQVTLSCSPISGHRSVSWYQQTPGQGLQFLFEYFSETQRNKGNFPGRFSGRQFSNSRSEMNVSTLELGDSALYLCASSLGLSDSPLHFGNGTRLTVT.

The chain is built from TRBV4-3 and TRBJ2-7; TCRdb lists TRBD1, though no DNA is available to test this call. This CDR3 has 14 residues. Per the germline V gene, CDR1 is LGHNA and CDR2 is YSLEER. The CDR3 region is CASSPWEGASEQYF.

V gene TRBV21-1 combines with J gene TRBJ1-6; TCRdb reports TRBD1, a call that lacks DNA to check it against. TRBV21-1 is annotated as a pseudogene. CDR3 size: 17 residues. The CDR3 loop is CASSTRTGGIYNSPLHF.

This chain uses TRBV12-3 or TRBV12-4 with TRBJ1-3; the D call from TCRdb, TRBD1, cannot be confirmed without DNA. The CDR3 consists of 17 residues. CDR3 amino acids: CASSPFPGPHSGNTIYF.

The chain carries TRBV7-6 and TRBJ2-2. The CDR3 covers 15 residues. Germline V gene sequence: CDR1 SGHVS, CDR2 FNYEAQ. CDR3 residues: CASSYGVEWAGELFF.